The 19 T cell receptor beta chains presented below share a single source sample, sequenced in a study of cytomegalovirus exposure and HLA in healthy donors. Profiling relied on immunoSEQ multiplex PCR, and the TCRdb table lists in-frame clones only, not all of them. Of tens of thousands of clones listed, 90% to 95% were seen once; the top ten hold about 1.4%. Sequencing used PBMCs. Receptor source: a man aged 18 to 29 in good health and CMV-seropositive.

The rearrangement uses TRBV9 and TRBJ2-5, with D maybe TRBD2 (6 bases). V was trimmed by 3 bases and J by 4 bases, leaving 16 bases between them. The CDR3 sequence is 15 residues long. In germline, CDR1 is SGDLS, CDR2 YYNGEE. The DNA for the CDR3 is TGTGCCAGCAGCGGTTCTAGCGACGGTTCAGAGACCCAGTACTTC. Translated: CASSGSSDGSETQYF.

The V gene is TRBV25-1, the J gene TRBJ2-5, with D tentatively TRBD1 (7 bases). Trimming cost V 3 bases and J 3 bases, with 14 bases left between them. The V gene's germline CDR1 is MGHDK and CDR2 SYGVNS. There are 15 residues in the CDR3. CDR3 nucleotide sequence: TGTGCCAGCAGTGAGGCAGGGGGGTTAGAAGAGACCCAGTACTTC. This encodes CASSEAGGLEETQYF.

This clone appeared a single time. V gene TRBV5-1 combines with J gene TRBJ2-3, with 10 bases that match TRBD2. V shed 1 base, J shed 0 bases, and the junction held 5 bases outside the gene matches. CDR1 SGHRS and CDR2 YFSETQ come from the germline V gene. This CDR3 contains 17 residues. The CDR3 here is CASSLIGLAVSTDTQYF. DNA for the CDR3: TGCGCCAGCAGCTTGATAGGACTAGCGGTTAGCACAGATACGCAGTATTTT.

The gene calls are TRBV6-6 and TRBJ1-2; 7 bases agree with TRBD1. V shed 2 bases, J shed 7 bases, and the junction held 7 bases outside the gene matches. Germline assignment: CDR1 MNHNY and CDR2 SVGAGI (reference sequence). The CDR3 loop spans 14 amino acids. The CDR3 DNA is TGTGCCAGCAGTTACCCGAACAGGGGCGGTGGCTACACCTTC. Translation: CASSYPNRGGGYTF.

The chain uses TRBV7-3 and TRBJ2-7, with D perhaps matching TRBD2 (6 bases). The assigned J gene may be wrong: the sequence end matches TRBJ2-5 better. The germline gives CDR1 SGHTA, CDR2 FQGTGA. This CDR3 contains 14 residues. As DNA, the CDR3 is TGTGCCAGCAGCTTGACGTGGGGGGAAGGGACCCAGTACTTC. Its translation: CASSLTWGEGTQYF.

V usage is TRBV7-2 and J usage is TRBJ2-7; 7 nucleotides match TRBD2. The CDR3 extends over 13 amino acids. V shed 3 bases and J 7 bases; nucleotides not matched to a gene: 6. Germline V lookup: CDR1 SGHTA, CDR2 FQGNSA. The CDR3 sequence is CASSLELAVEQYF. In DNA form, the CDR3 reads TGTGCCAGCAGCTTGGAGCTAGCGGTTGAGCAGTACTTC.

A single count supports this clone. The CDR3 nucleotides are TGTGCCAGCAGTCCCGGGACAGGGACAGATACGCAGTATTTT. Translation: CASSPGTGTDTQYF. The gene calls are TRBV2 and TRBJ2-3, with 9 bases lining up with TRBD1. With V trimmed by 5 bases and J by 3 bases, 3 bases remained unmatched. The CDR3 covers 14 residues. The germline V gene encodes CDR1 SNHLY and CDR2 FYNNEI.

The chain recombines TRBV10-1 with TRBJ2-2, with TRBD1 identical over 9 bases. Germline assignment: CDR1 WNHNN and CDR2 SYGVQD (reference sequence). The V and J ends lost 5 bases and 2 bases, in that order; junction bases with no gene match: 0. The CDR3 contains 14 residues. The CDR3 DNA reads as TGCGCCAGCAGTACAGGGGGCAACACCGGGGAGCTGTTTTTT. Protein: CASSTGGNTGELFF.

This clone was recorded only once. The rearrangement uses TRBV15 and TRBJ2-5; the D gene is possibly TRBD1 (5 bases). Per the germline V gene, CDR1 is LNHNV and CDR2 is YYDKDF (reference sequence). The germline V and J ends were trimmed by 1 base and 2 bases, with 8 bases remaining between them. This CDR3 spans 14 amino acids. CDR3 nucleotides: TGTGCCACCAGCAGAGTTCCAGGGCAAGAGACCCAGTACTTC. Encoded protein: CATSRVPGQETQYF.

This chain joins TRBV19 and TRBJ1-1; TRBD1 might be the D (5 bases). The germline CDR1 and CDR2 sequences are LNHDA and SQIVND (reference sequence). V lost 6 bases and J lost 4, with 15 bases in between. There are 14 residues in the CDR3. The CDR3 DNA reads as TGTGCCAGTAGCGATCAGGGCCGCGGCACTGAAGCTTTCTTT. Translated, it gives CASSDQGRGTEAFF.

The CDR3 DNA follows: TGCGCCAGCAGCTTGGGGACTAGCGGGTTCCAAGAGACCCAGTACTTC. Amino acid sequence: CASSLGTSGFQETQYF. This rearrangement joins TRBV5-1 to TRBJ2-5; 11 positions match TRBD2. The CDR3 totals 16 residues. Unmatched junction bases numbered 2, after V lost 0 bases and J lost 1 base. From germline, CDR1 is SGHRS and CDR2 YFSETQ.

This chain uses TRBV5-5 with TRBJ2-7, with 12 positions matching TRBD1. Trimming removed 3 bases from V and 4 bases from J; junction bases left unmatched: 8. The CDR3 runs 16 residues. Germline V CDR1 and CDR2: SGHKS, YYEKEE (reference sequence). CDR3 amino acids: CASSSTSGQGAYEQYF. The DNA of the CDR3 is TGTGCCAGCAGCTCCACATCGGGACAGGGGGCATACGAGCAGTACTTC.

The V and J genes are TRBV2 and TRBJ2-5; 8 bases agree with TRBD1. CDR3 length: 15 amino acids. Germline CDR1 and CDR2: SNHLY and FYNNEI. V lost 5 bases, J lost 5 bases, and 10 bases stayed unmatched. CDR3 sequence reads: CASSMDRVRRETQYF. CDR3 sequence (DNA): TGTGCCAGCAGTATGGACAGGGTGCGACGGGAGACCCAGTACTTC.

This chain links TRBV19 with TRBJ2-7; 9 nucleotides match TRBD1. The germline gives CDR1 LNHDA, CDR2 SQIVND (reference sequence). V trimming: 3 bases; J trimming: 5 bases; junction bases outside the gene matches: 8. The CDR3 sequence is 15 residues long. CDR3 protein: CASSIGQGLRDEQYF. CDR3 sequence (DNA): TGTGCCAGTAGTATCGGACAGGGGTTACGGGACGAGCAGTACTTC.

This clone was recorded once. CDR3 DNA sequence: TGCAGCGTTGTTCTACAGGGGATGACTTTCTTT. Translation: CSVVLQGMTFF. This chain uses TRBV29-1 with TRBJ1-1; 7 bases are shared with TRBD1. This CDR3 comprises 11 residues. CDR1 and CDR2 (germline): SQVTM, ANQGSEA. Trimming removed 4 bases from V and 12 bases from J; junction bases left unmatched: 8.

This clone was seen only once. The chain is built from TRBV6-1 and TRBJ2-7; D perhaps matches TRBD1 (6 bases). This CDR3 is built from 14 residues. Trimming took 6 bases from V and 3 from J, leaving 15 bases between them. CDR1 is MNHNS and CDR2 is SASEGT in the germline V gene. In DNA, the CDR3 is TGTGCCAGCAGAACCAGGGACATCTACTACGAGCAGTACTTC. Translated, it gives CASRTRDIYYEQYF.

This clone was seen just once. The chain has TRBV5-6 and TRBJ2-7, with TRBD2 as a possible D gene (5 bases). Trimming left V 0 bases short and J 4 bases short, with 11 bases between. The CDR3 has 14 residues. The germline CDR1 and CDR2 sequences are SGHDT and YYEEEE. The DNA for the CDR3 is TGTGCCAGCAGCTTGGGACTACCAGGATACGAGCAGTACTTC. Its protein is CASSLGLPGYEQYF.

The chain employs TRBV28 and TRBJ1-5; a weak D match, TRBD1 (6 bases). The CDR3 is made up of 16 amino acids. The germline V gene has CDR1 MDHEN and CDR2 SYDVKM. Trimming pared 4 bases from V and 2 bases from J, leaving 15 bases between. DNA for the CDR3: TGTGCCAGCAGTTGGAGCAGGGAGGGGGGCAATCAGCCCCAGCATTTT. Protein sequence: CASSWSREGGNQPQHF.

This clone was detected only once. This chain links TRBV5-1 with TRBJ2-4; TRBD1 is a possible D gene (5 bases). The CDR3 runs 16 residues. CDR1 and CDR2 (germline): SGHRS, YFSETQ. Deletions cut 4 bases from V and 0 bases from J, with 14 bases between. The CDR3: CASSPEQVLAKNIQYF. Here the CDR3 DNA reads TGCGCCAGCAGCCCGGAACAGGTCCTAGCCAAAAACATTCAGTACTTC.